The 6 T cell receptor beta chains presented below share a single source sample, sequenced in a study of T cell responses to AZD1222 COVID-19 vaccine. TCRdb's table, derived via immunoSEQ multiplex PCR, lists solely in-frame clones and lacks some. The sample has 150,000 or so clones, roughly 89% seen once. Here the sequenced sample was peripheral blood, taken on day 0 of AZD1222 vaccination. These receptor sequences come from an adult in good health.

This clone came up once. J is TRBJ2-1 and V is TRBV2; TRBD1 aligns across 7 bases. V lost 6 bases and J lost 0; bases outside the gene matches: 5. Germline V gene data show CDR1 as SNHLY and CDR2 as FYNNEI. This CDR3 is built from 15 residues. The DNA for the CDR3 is TGTGCCAGCAGCGAACAGGGGACCTCCTACAATGAGCAGTTCTTC. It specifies CASSEQGTSYNEQFF.

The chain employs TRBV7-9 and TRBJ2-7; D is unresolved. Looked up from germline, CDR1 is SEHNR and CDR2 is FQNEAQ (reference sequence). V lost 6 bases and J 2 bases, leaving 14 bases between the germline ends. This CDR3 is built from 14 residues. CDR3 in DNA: TGTGCCAGCAGTCGAGAGGCCGAAACCTACGAGCAGTACTTC. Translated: CASSREAETYEQYF.

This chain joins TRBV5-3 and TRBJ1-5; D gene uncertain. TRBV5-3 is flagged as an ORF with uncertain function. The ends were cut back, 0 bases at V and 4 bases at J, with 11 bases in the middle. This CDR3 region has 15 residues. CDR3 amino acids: CARSLDEGLNQPQHF. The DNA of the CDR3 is TGTGCCAGAAGCTTGGACGAAGGGTTAAATCAGCCCCAGCATTTT.

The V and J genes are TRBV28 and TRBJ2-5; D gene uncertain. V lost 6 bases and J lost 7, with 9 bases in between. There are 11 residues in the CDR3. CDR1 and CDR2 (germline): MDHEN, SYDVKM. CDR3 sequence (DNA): TGTGCCAGCAGCCTTACGGGGACCCAGTACTTC. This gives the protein CASSLTGTQYF.

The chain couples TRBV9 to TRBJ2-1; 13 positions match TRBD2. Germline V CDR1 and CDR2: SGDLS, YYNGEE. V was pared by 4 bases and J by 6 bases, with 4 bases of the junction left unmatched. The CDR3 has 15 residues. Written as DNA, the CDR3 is TGTGCCAGCAGCAGAACTAGCGGGGGGGCCAATGAGCAGTTCTTC. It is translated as CASSRTSGGANEQFF.

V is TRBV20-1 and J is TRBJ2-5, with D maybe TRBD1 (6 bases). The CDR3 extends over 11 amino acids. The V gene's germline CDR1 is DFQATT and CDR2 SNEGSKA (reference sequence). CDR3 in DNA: TGCAGCGCAGGGGTTCGAGAGACCCAGTACTTC. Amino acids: CSAGVRETQYF.